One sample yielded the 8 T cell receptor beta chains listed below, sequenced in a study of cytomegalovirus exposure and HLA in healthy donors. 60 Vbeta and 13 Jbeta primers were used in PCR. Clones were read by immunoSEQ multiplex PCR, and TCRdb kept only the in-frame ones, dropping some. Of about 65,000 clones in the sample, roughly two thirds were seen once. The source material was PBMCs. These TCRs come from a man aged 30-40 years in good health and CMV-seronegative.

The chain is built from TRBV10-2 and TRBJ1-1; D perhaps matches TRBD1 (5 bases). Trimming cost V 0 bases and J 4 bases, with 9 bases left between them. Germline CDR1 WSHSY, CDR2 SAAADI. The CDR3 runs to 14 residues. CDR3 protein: CASSESGGTTEAFF. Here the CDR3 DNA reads TGCGCCAGCAGTGAGTCGGGGGGGACCACTGAAGCTTTCTTT.

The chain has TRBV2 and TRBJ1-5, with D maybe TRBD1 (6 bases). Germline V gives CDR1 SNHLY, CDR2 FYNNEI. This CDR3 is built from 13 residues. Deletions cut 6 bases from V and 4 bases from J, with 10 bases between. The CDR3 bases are TGTGCCAGCAGGCTAGGGGGAAATCAGCCCCAGCATTTT. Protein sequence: CASRLGGNQPQHF.

CDR3 sequence reads: CASSQDTGNTEAFF. The CDR3 region has the DNA TGCGCCAGCAGCCAAGATACAGGGAACACTGAAGCTTTCTTT. This chain uses TRBV4-1 with TRBJ1-1, with D perhaps TRBD1 (5 bases). Germline CDR1 MGHRA, CDR2 YSYEKL. Trimming stripped 0 bases from V and 1 base from J, with 6 bases between. The CDR3 runs 14 residues.

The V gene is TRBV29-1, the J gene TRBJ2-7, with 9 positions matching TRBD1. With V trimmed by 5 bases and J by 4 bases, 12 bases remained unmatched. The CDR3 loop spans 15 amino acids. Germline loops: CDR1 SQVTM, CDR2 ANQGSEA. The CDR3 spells CSVKGEQGASYEQYF. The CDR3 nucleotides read TGCAGCGTTAAGGGAGAACAGGGGGCGAGTTACGAGCAGTACTTC.

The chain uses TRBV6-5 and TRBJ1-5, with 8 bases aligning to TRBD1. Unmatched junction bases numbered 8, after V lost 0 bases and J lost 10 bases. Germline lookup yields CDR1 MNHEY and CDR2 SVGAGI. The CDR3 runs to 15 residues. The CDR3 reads CASSYSRTGRDPQHF. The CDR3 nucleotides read TGTGCCAGCAGTTACTCCCGGACAGGGAGGGACCCCCAGCATTTT.

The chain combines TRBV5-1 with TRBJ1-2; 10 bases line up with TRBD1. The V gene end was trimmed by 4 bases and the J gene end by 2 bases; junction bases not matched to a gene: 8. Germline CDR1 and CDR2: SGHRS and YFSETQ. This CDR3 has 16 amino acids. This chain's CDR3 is CASSAGQGGRNYGYTF. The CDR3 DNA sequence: TGCGCCAGCAGCGCCGGACAGGGGGGAAGAAACTATGGCTACACCTTC.

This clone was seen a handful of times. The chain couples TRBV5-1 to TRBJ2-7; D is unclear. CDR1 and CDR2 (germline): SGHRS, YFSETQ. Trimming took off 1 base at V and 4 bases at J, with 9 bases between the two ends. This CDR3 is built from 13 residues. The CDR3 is CASSLYSAYEQYF. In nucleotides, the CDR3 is TGCGCCAGCAGCTTGTACAGTGCTTACGAGCAGTACTTC.

The CDR3 region is CASSVVGSRGTQYF. CDR3 nucleotides: TGTGCCAGCAGCGTAGTGGGTAGCCGTGGGACCCAGTACTTC. The gene calls are TRBV9 and TRBJ2-5; D is unresolved. The CDR3 extends over 14 amino acids. Germline loops: CDR1 SGDLS, CDR2 YYNGEE. Trimming left V 0 bases short and J 7 bases short, with 13 bases between. The full variable domain, completed using reference TRBV9 and TRBJ2-5, is DSGVTQTPKHLITATGQRVTLRCSPRSGDLSVYWYQQSLDQGLQFLIQYYNGEERAKGNILERFSAQQFPDLHSELNLSSLELGDSALYFCASSVVGSRGTQYFGPGTRLLVL.